This T cell receptor beta chain was captured in a study of blood T cell repertoires in COVID-19. Study details: The United States, Italy and Spain were the sources of the acute and convalescent COVID-19 samples.

There are 20 residues in the CDR3. V shed 4 bases and J 0 bases; nucleotides not matched to a gene: 14. Germline loops: CDR1 KGHSH, CDR2 LQKENI. Under the authors' procedure: It was from reference gene primer amplification that nucleated cell counts were estimated. TCRdb's copy holds only in-frame clones and misses some; the assay was immunoSEQ multiplex PCR. V, J and clone size are those of that table, while D and trimming were read from the DNA. The sample has around 99,000 clones; approximately 88% are singletons. This TCR came from a man aged 40-49 years with active or convalescent COVID-19. This chain uses TRBV18 with TRBJ1-4, with 10 bases aligning to TRBD1. The sequencing input was peripheral blood. DNA for the CDR3: TGTGCCAGCTCACTGAGGCTGACAGGGGGCGACTGGGCAACTAATGAAAAACTGTTTTTT. Translation gives CASSLRLTGGDWATNEKLFF.